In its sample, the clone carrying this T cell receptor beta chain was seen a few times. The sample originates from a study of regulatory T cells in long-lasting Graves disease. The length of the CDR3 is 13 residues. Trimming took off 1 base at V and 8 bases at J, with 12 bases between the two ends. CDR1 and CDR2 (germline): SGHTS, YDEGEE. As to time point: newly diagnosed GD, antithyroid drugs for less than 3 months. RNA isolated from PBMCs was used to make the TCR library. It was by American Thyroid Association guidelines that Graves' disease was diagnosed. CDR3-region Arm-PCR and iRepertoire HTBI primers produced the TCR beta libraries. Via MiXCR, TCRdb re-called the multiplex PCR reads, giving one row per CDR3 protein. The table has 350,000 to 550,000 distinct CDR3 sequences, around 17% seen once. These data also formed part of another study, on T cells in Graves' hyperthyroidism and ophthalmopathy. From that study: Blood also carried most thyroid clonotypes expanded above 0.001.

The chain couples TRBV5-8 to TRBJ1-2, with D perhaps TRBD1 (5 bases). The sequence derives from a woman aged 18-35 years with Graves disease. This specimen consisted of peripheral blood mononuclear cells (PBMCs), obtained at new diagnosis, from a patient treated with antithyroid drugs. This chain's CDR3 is CASSLQNGAGYTF. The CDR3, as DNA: TGTGCCAGCAGCTTGCAGAACGGGGCGGGCTACACCTTC.